This T cell receptor beta chain was identified in a study of shared clonotypes between healthy human individuals. As for the study in general: Each donor contributed plates that comprised three CD4 naive, three CD4 memory, two CD8 naive and one CD8 memory. Study results and limitations: In several donors, 4.5% to 5.5% of naive CD4 clonotypes appeared in common.

The healthy adult donors were HIV-negative and reported no recent acute infections or vaccinations. The CD4+ fraction was divided into a CD45RA+ naive subset and a CD45RA-negative memory subset. With V trimmed by 0 bases and J by 10 bases, 11 bases remained unmatched. Germline V gene lookup returns CDR1 MNHNS and CDR2 SASEGT. This CDR3 comprises 17 residues. Of note for this clone: The antigen remains unidentified.

Repertoires were generated with immunoSEQ multiplex PCR, while TCRdb's copy carries only in-frame clones and drops some. The sample contains 2 million to 2.5 million clones, 90% to 95% of which appear only once. The chain joins TRBV6-1 to TRBJ2-1; 11 bases line up with TRBD2. The sequenced material came from naive CD4+ T cells from PBMCs. As to subset: CD45RA+ positively selected. The TCR was taken from a man between 18 and 29 years old in good health. Some clones in this sample may be carry-over from other donors' samples. The CDR3 sequence: CASSEARGLAGFGEQFF. The CDR3 DNA reads as TGTGCCAGCAGTGAAGCGCGAGGACTAGCGGGTTTCGGGGAGCAGTTCTTC.